The 18 T cell receptor beta chains presented below share a single source sample, sequenced in a study of blood T cell repertoires in COVID-19. This table comes from immunoSEQ multiplex PCR, and its TCRdb copy is limited to in-frame clones, with some not included. The sample includes tens of thousands of clones, around 85% seen only once; the top ten take approximately 10%. Sequencing was performed on peripheral blood. The receptors here all came from a woman in her forties or fifties with acute or convalescent COVID-19.

The gene calls are TRBV30 and TRBJ2-7, with D unresolved. The CDR3 totals 12 residues. V lost 5 bases and J 5 bases, leaving 13 bases between the germline ends. The germline CDR1 and CDR2 sequences are GTSNPN and SVGIG (reference sequence). The CDR3 sequence is CAWVGSSDEQYF. The CDR3 DNA follows: TGTGCCTGGGTTGGGTCTAGTGACGAGCAGTACTTC. Drawing the rest from reference TRBV30 and TRBJ2-7, the complete variable domain is SQTIHQWPATLVQPVGSPLSLECTVEGTSNPNLYWYRQAAGRGLQLLFYSVGIGQISSEVPQNLSASRPQDRQFILSSKKLLLSDSGFYLCAWVGSSDEQYFGPGTRLTVT.

The CDR3 region is CASSDGAGEKLFF. The CDR3 region has the DNA TGTGCCAGCAGCGACGGCGCAGGAGAAAAACTGTTTTTT. The rearrangement joins TRBV3-1 (or the pseudogene TRBV3-2) to TRBJ1-4; D remains ambiguous. CDR3 length equals 13 residues. Germline V gene lookup returns CDR1 LGHDT and CDR2 YNNKEL (reference sequence). The V end lost 5 bases, the J end lost 8 bases, and 12 bases lay between the germline ends.

The V gene is TRBV3-1 (or the pseudogene TRBV3-2), the J gene TRBJ2-7; 8 nucleotides align to TRBD2. J gave up 4 bases and V 1 base, and 9 bases lay outside the gene matches. The CDR3 is 16 residues long. In germline, CDR1 is LGHDT, CDR2 YNNKEL (reference sequence). This CDR3 is CASSQVGAGVMYEQYF. CDR3 DNA sequence: TGTGCCAGCAGCCAAGTGGGAGCGGGAGTGATGTACGAGCAGTACTTC.

The chain carries TRBV2 and TRBJ2-7; 7 nucleotides align to TRBD2. J was trimmed by 1 base and V by 5 bases; bases with no gene match: 8. The CDR3 has 15 amino acids. CDR1 and CDR2 from the germline V gene are SNHLY and FYNNEI. This CDR3 reads CASSYMGGESYEQYF. Here the CDR3 DNA reads TGTGCCAGCAGTTACATGGGAGGGGAGTCCTACGAGCAGTACTTC.

The chain couples TRBV5-4 to TRBJ1-2; 9 bases agree with TRBD1. V dropped 4 bases and J dropped 4; count of bases not matched to a gene: 8. CDR1 is SGHNT and CDR2 is YYREEE in the germline V gene (reference sequence). The CDR3 consists of 15 residues. The chain's CDR3 is CASSSTGGLIYGYTF. The CDR3 DNA reads as TGTGCCAGCAGCAGCACAGGGGGCCTTATCTATGGCTACACCTTC.

V is TRBV15 and J is TRBJ1-2; no reliable D call. The germline V and J ends were trimmed by 6 bases and 2 bases, with 10 bases remaining between them. This CDR3 spans 13 amino acids. Germline CDR1 reads LNHNV; CDR2 reads YYDKDF (reference sequence). CDR3 loop: CATRFSENYGYTF. The DNA for the CDR3 is TGTGCCACCAGATTCTCAGAAAACTATGGCTACACCTTC.

This chain joins TRBV27 and TRBJ2-1; 8 nucleotides agree with TRBD2. With 2 bases clipped from V and 4 bases from J, the junction kept 7 bases outside the gene matches. The CDR3 extends over 16 amino acids. CDR1 is MNHEY and CDR2 is SMNVEV in the germline V gene (reference sequence). The DNA for the CDR3 is TGTGCCAGCAGTTTAAGCAGCGGGGGCCAGTACAATGAGCAGTTCTTC. This gives the protein CASSLSSGGQYNEQFF.

This clone was seen only once. This sequence joins TRBV6-5 and TRBJ1-1; D is unresolved. The CDR3 is 13 residues long. The germline V and J ends were trimmed by 2 bases and 0 bases, with 4 bases remaining between them. The V gene's germline CDR1 is MNHEY and CDR2 SVGAGI. CDR3 protein: CASSYNMNTEAFF. The CDR3 coding sequence is TGTGCCAGCAGTTACAACATGAACACTGAAGCTTTCTTT.

As regards this clone: Compared with germline, one end of the junction differs, possibly owing to a read error. The CDR3 reads CAISESTRESTRDSIF. DNA of the CDR3: TGTGCCATCAGTGAGTCGACCCGGGAGTCCACCCGGGACAGTATCTTC. The chain is built from TRBV10-3 and TRBJ2-7; a possible D gene is TRBD1 (7 bases). The CDR3 spans 16 residues. CDR1 and CDR2 (germline): ENHRY, SYGVKD.

The chain links TRBV30 to TRBJ1-1; D perhaps matches TRBD1 (5 bases). The germline V gene encodes CDR1 GTSNPN and CDR2 SVGIG (reference sequence). This CDR3 is built from 14 residues. Trimming removed 4 bases from V and 3 bases from J, with 15 bases in between. CDR3 residues: CAWNRDSRDTEAFF. CDR3 DNA: TGTGCCTGGAACCGGGACTCGAGGGACACTGAAGCTTTCTTT.

The chain uses TRBV15 and TRBJ2-5; D is perhaps TRBD2 (5 bases). The V end was cut by 1 base, the J end by 5 bases, with 14 bases between. The CDR3 spans 15 residues. Germline CDR1 and CDR2: LNHNV and YYDKDF (reference sequence). CDR3 amino acids: CATSRAGAGWETQYF. Here the CDR3 DNA reads TGTGCCACCAGCAGAGCCGGTGCGGGCTGGGAGACCCAGTACTTC.

The genes are TRBV9 and TRBJ1-4; a weak D match, TRBD1 (5 bases). The CDR3 is 13 amino acids. Germline CDR1 SGDLS, CDR2 YYNGEE. With 4 bases removed from V and 5 bases from J, the gap between germline ends came to 9 bases. CDR3 DNA sequence: TGTGCCAGCAGCCCCGGGGGGAATGAAAAACTGTTTTTT. Translated, it gives CASSPGGNEKLFF. The variable domain in full, with the rest retrieved from reference TRBV9 and TRBJ1-4, is DSGVTQTPKHLITATGQRVTLRCSPRSGDLSVYWYQQSLDQGLQFLIQYYNGEERAKGNILERFSAQQFPDLHSELNLSSLELGDSALYFCASSPGGNEKLFFGSGTQLSVL.

To note about this clone: A much larger clone is a single base away; this may be a read error. Additional DNA sequences in this sample encode the identical CDR3. V is TRBV3-1 (or the pseudogene TRBV3-2) and J is TRBJ2-1; 8 nucleotides match TRBD2. Germline V CDR1 and CDR2: LGHDT, YNNKEL (reference sequence). The CDR3 spans 15 residues. Unmatched junction bases numbered 0, after V lost 1 base and J lost 1 base. The DNA of the CDR3 is TGTGCCAGCAGCCAAGCGGGAGGGTCCTACAATGAGCAGTTCTTC. Its translation is CASSQAGGSYNEQFF.

The chain has TRBV28 and TRBJ1-1, with D possibly being TRBD1 (5 bases). The CDR3 totals 14 residues. CDR1 MDHEN and CDR2 SYDVKM come from the germline V gene. V was clipped by 3 bases and J by 1 base, with 9 bases between them. The CDR3 reads CASSLAGSNTEAFF. CDR3 coding DNA: TGTGCCAGCAGTTTGGCAGGGTCGAACACTGAAGCTTTCTTT.

The CDR3 bases are TGCGCCAGCAGCGGGGGGACAGACTTAAACAATGAGCAGTTCTTC. It encodes CASSGGTDLNNEQFF. This chain links TRBV5-1 with TRBJ2-1; weak D call: TRBD1 (7 bases). Germline V CDR1 and CDR2: SGHRS, YFSETQ. This CDR3 contains 15 residues. V was pared by 4 bases and J by 5 bases, with 16 bases between.

The chain carries TRBV11-3 and TRBJ1-2; 7 nucleotides align to TRBD1. Germline V gives CDR1 SGHNT, CDR2 YENEEA. V dropped 5 bases and J dropped 4; count of bases not matched to a gene: 13. The CDR3 covers 16 residues. For the CDR3, the DNA is TGTGCCAGCAGCCCCGGGACAGAATATAGAACCTATGGCTACACCTTC. Amino acids: CASSPGTEYRTYGYTF.

The rearrangement joins TRBV19 to TRBJ1-2; D unresolved. This CDR3 contains 13 residues. The V end lost 6 bases, the J end lost 7 bases, and 15 bases lay between the germline ends. Per germline, CDR1 LNHDA and CDR2 SQIVND (reference sequence). The DNA of the CDR3 is TGTGCCAGTAGCGAGGAGCAGGAGGGTGGCTACACCTTC. Its protein is CASSEEQEGGYTF.

The chain couples TRBV5-8 to TRBJ2-3; 10 bases map to TRBD2. V was clipped by 6 bases and J by 5 bases; unmatched bases: 18. This CDR3 has 18 amino acids. Germline-derived CDR1 and CDR2 are SGHTS and YDEGEE. This CDR3 reads CASTSIFPLAGEGDTQYF. CDR3 nucleotide sequence: TGTGCCAGCACCTCAATTTTCCCCCTAGCGGGAGAGGGAGATACGCAGTATTTT.